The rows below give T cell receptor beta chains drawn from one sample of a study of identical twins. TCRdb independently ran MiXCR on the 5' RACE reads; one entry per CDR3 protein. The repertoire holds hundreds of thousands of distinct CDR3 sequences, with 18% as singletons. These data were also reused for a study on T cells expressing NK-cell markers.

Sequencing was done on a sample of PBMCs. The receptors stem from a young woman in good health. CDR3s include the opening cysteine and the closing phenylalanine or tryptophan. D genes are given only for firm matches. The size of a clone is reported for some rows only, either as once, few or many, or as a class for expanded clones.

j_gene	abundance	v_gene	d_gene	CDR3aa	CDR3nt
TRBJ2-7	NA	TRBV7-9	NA	CASSLSLLPEEQYF	TGTGCCAGCAGCTTATCACTCCTCCCTGAAGAGCAGTACTTC
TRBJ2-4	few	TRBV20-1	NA	CSASPTLAKNIQYF	TGCAGTGCTAGTCCGACCTTAGCCAAAAACATTCAGTACTTC
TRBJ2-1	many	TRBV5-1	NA	CASSSSRHSLSYNEQFF	TGCGCCAGCAGCTCCTCCCGACACTCTCTATCCTACAATGAGCAGTTCTTC
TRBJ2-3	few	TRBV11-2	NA	CASSLETSLDTQYF	TGTGCCAGCAGCTTAGAAACTAGCTTGGATACGCAGTATTTT
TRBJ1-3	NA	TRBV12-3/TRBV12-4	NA	CASTAAGSGNTIYF	TGTGCCAGCACCGCGGCGGGGTCTGGAAACACCATATATTTT
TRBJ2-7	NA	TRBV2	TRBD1	CTFSPDLKTGKKGYEQYF	TGTACCTTCAGTCCCGACCTTAAGACAGGGAAGAAAGGCTACGAGCAGTACTTC
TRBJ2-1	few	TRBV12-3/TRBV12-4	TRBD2	CASRLPTSGGLNNEQFF	TGTGCCAGCAGGCTCCCGACTAGCGGGGGGCTTAACAATGAGCAGTTCTTC
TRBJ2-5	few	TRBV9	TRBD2	CASSPSLALAGLGETQYF	TGTGCCAGCAGCCCATCCCTGGCGTTAGCGGGGCTCGGGGAGACCCAGTACTTC
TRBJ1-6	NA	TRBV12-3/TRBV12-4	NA	CASRDWGRSSLHF	TGTGCCAGCAGGGACTGGGGCCGTTCATCCCTCCACTTT
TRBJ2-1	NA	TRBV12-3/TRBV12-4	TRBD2	CASSFPTSGYNEQFF	TGTGCCAGCAGTTTTCCCACTAGCGGATACAATGAGCAGTTCTTC
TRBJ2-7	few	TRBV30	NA	CAWARSYEQYF	TGTGCCTGGGCCAGATCCTACGAGCAGTACTTC
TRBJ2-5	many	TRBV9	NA	CASSVAGGYQETQYF	TGTGCCAGCAGCGTAGCTGGGGGGTACCAAGAGACCCAGTACTTC
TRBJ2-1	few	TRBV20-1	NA	CSARDLRDPSSYNEQFF	TGCAGTGCTAGAGATCTAAGGGACCCGAGCTCCTACAATGAGCAGTTCTTC
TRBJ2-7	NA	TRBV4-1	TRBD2	CASSQVPAGDTYEQYF	TGCGCCAGCAGCCAAGTTCCAGCGGGGGACACCTACGAGCAGTACTTC
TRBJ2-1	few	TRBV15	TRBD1	CATSRHRDSRLLYNEQFF	TGTGCCACCAGCAGACACCGGGACAGCCGTCTCCTTTACAATGAGCAGTTCTTC
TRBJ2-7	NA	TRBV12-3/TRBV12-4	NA	CASSSGGGVGEQYF	TGTGCCAGCAGTTCGGGGGGCGGGGTGGGCGAGCAGTACTTC
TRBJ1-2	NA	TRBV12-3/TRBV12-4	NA	CASSFTPRLVTF	TGTGCCAGCAGTTTTACCCCGCGGCTGGTCACCTTC
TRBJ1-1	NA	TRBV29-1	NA	CSVVERPSGREAFF	TGCAGCGTTGTTGAGCGGCCTTCGGGCCGAGAAGCTTTCTTT
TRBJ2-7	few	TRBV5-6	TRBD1	CASSLGDRGPFYEQYF	TGTGCCAGCAGCTTAGGAGACAGGGGGCCGTTCTACGAGCAGTACTTC
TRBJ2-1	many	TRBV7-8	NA	CASSLGVGEQFF	TGTGCCAGCAGTTTGGGGGTAGGTGAGCAGTTCTTC
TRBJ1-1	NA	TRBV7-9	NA	CASFLWDWTEAFF	TGTGCCAGCTTTCTATGGGACTGGACTGAAGCTTTCTTT
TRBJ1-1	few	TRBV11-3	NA	CASSQQTMNTEAFF	TGTGCCAGCAGTCAACAGACCATGAACACTGAAGCTTTCTTT
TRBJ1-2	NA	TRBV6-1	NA	CASRDPSVMGYTF	TGTGCCAGTCGTGACCCCAGCGTGATGGGCTACACCTTC
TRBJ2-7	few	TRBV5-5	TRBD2	CASSFSLAGVYEQYF	TGTGCCAGCAGCTTCTCTCTAGCGGGAGTGTACGAGCAGTACTTC
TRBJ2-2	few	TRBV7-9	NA	CASSRDGTNTGELFF	TGTGCCAGCAGCCGGGACGGAACAAACACCGGGGAGCTGTTTTTT
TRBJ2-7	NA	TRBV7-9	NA	CASSVGASSYEQYF	TGTGCCAGCAGCGTAGGGGCCAGCAGCTACGAGCAGTACTTC
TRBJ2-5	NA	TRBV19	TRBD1	CASSISTGSQTQYF	TGTGCCAGTAGTATCTCGACAGGGTCGCAGACCCAGTACTTC